This T cell receptor (beta chain) was retrieved from a study of tumor-infiltrating lymphocytes in primary liver carcinoma. Study as a whole: Spanning 30 to 69 years of age, the patients were men and women.

Details on this clonotype: Its antigen is undetermined. Since a much larger clone is just one base distant, this may be a read error.

The CDR3 has 16 amino acids. The germline CDR1 and CDR2 sequences are SGHAT and FQNNGV. Total RNA amounting to around 530 ng was the source from which TCR beta cDNA was made with a constant-region primer. It was through three nested multiplex PCR rounds of slightly modified ARM-PCR that TCR beta libraries arose. Researchers ran the first two PCR rounds for roughly 10 cycles each with TRBV1-TRBV30 forward primers and a C-beta reverse primer. TCRdb reprocessed the multiplex PCR reads with MiXCR, giving one entry per CDR3 protein. Of about 180,000 distinct CDR3 sequences listed, over 50% are singletons. Findings and caveats of the study: Tumors and blood were compared for top-250-clone fraction, and tumors had the significantly higher value (p = 0.039).

The study extracted blood RNA from unsorted whole blood and also extracted germline DNA. This TCR came from a man between 40 and 49 years old with primary liver carcinoma and hepatitis B virus infection. What was sequenced was peripheral blood. The J gene is TRBJ1-2, the V gene TRBV11-2; D not certain. The CDR3 is CASSLVGGGDGYCYTF. For the CDR3, the DNA is TGTGCCAGCAGCTTAGTTGGAGGTGGGGATGGCTATTGCTACACCTTC.